One sample yielded the 11 T cell receptor beta chains listed below, sequenced in a study of blood T cell repertoires in COVID-19 (dated by TCRdb to the early 2020s). The library was built by means of the immunoSEQ multiplex PCR assay. Here the immuneACCESS table is served through TCRdb, limited to in-frame sequences with V and J called. Missing clones are a known gap in these copies; in checked studies unresolved V genes cover under half, and the rest lacks a known reason. Across this sample there are over 90,000 clones, with about 85% seen only once. Just over 3% of the sample is held by the ten biggest clonotypes. Sequenced material: peripheral blood. The origin of the receptors is a man aged 45-65 years in a cohort sampled during active COVID-19.

This clone turned up a few times. CDR3 bases: TGTGCCAGCAGTGAACGGGCAGGGGGTCGGTCACCCCTCCACTTT. It specifies CASSERAGGRSPLHF. The rearrangement uses TRBV6-1 and TRBJ1-6, with 7 bases fitting TRBD1. The CDR3 is 15 amino acids. V was pared by 2 bases and J by 10 bases, with 8 bases of the junction left unmatched. CDR1 and CDR2 from the germline V gene are MNHNS and SASEGT.

The chain carries TRBV6-5 and TRBJ2-7; 7 bases line up with TRBD1. The CDR3 is made up of 13 amino acids. In germline, CDR1 is MNHEY, CDR2 SVGAGI. J was trimmed by 6 bases and V by 6 bases; bases with no gene match: 8. CDR3 bases: TGTGCCAGCAGCTTAAGACAGGGATCCGAGCAGTACGTC. Protein product: CASSLRQGSEQYV.

The genes are TRBV2 and TRBJ2-7; no clear D. Germline CDR1 and CDR2: SNHLY and FYNNEI. The CDR3 runs 12 residues. V lost 1 base and J lost 3, with 4 bases in between. CDR3 amino acids: CASSEVLYEQYF. As DNA, the CDR3 is TGTGCCAGCAGTGAAGTACTCTACGAGCAGTACTTC.

The chain combines TRBV9 with TRBJ2-7; 11 positions agree with TRBD1. The CDR3 loop spans 16 amino acids. V dropped 4 bases and J dropped 3; count of bases not matched to a gene: 9. Looked up from germline, CDR1 is SGDLS and CDR2 is YYNGEE. The DNA for the CDR3 is TGTGCCAGCAGCCCAAGGTCGGGGACAGGGGGCTACGAGCAGTACTTC. Protein: CASSPRSGTGGYEQYF.

The genes are TRBV18 and TRBJ1-3, with 7 bases lining up with TRBD1. The CDR3 length is 16 residues. Germline V gene lookup returns CDR1 KGHSH and CDR2 LQKENI. V shed 2 bases and J 0 bases; nucleotides not matched to a gene: 4. The CDR3 sequence: CASSPFRGDSGNTIYF. The CDR3 coding sequence is TGTGCCAGCTCACCATTCAGGGGGGACTCTGGAAACACCATATATTTT.

This clone has a single count. V usage is TRBV4-1 and J usage is TRBJ1-5; D is unresolved. The CDR3 has 15 amino acids. The V end was cut by 0 bases, the J end by 0 bases, with 6 bases between. Germline CDR1 and CDR2: MGHRA and YSYEKL. The CDR3 spells CASSQDGYSNQPQHF. CDR3 coding DNA: TGCGCCAGCAGCCAAGACGGGTATAGCAATCAGCCCCAGCATTTT.

This clone was observed a handful of times. The chain uses TRBV6-5 and TRBJ2-1, with D possibly being TRBD2 (5 bases). The CDR3 has 14 amino acids. Per germline, CDR1 MNHEY and CDR2 SVGAGI. V was pared by 7 bases and J by 6 bases, with 16 bases between. The CDR3 protein is CASTRTTEANEQFF. DNA for the CDR3: TGTGCCAGCACCCGAACTACGGAGGCCAATGAGCAGTTCTTC.

V and J are TRBV5-8 and TRBJ1-1; 10 bases fit TRBD1. J gave up 1 base and V 0 bases, and 3 bases lay outside the gene matches. Germline-derived CDR1 and CDR2 are SGHTS and YDEGEE. The CDR3 spans 16 residues. The CDR3 DNA reads as TGTGCCAGCAGCTTGGGGGACAGGGGTCAGAACACTGAAGCTTTCTTT. It codes for CASSLGDRGQNTEAFF.

V gene TRBV5-1 combines with J gene TRBJ1-2, with a tentative D call TRBD1 (6 bases). Trimming took off 10 bases at V and 4 bases at J, with 17 bases between the two ends. The CDR3 loop spans 13 amino acids. Per the germline V gene, CDR1 is SGHRS and CDR2 is YFSETQ. The CDR3 loop is CASGNEGVYGYTF. The CDR3 region has the DNA TGCGCCTCAGGGAACGAGGGGGTCTATGGCTACACCTTC.

This clone has a single count. V usage is TRBV3-1 (or the pseudogene TRBV3-2) and J usage is TRBJ1-1; D is ambiguous. Trimming took off 0 bases at V and 3 bases at J, with 5 bases between the two ends. CDR3 size: 13 residues. Germline V CDR1 and CDR2: LGHDT, YNNKEL (reference sequence). The CDR3 protein is CASSQDRDTEAFF. Here the CDR3 DNA reads TGTGCCAGCAGCCAAGATCGGGACACTGAAGCTTTCTTT.

The chain couples TRBV19 to TRBJ1-2; D is ambiguous. The CDR3 length is 13 residues. V lost 3 bases and J 4 bases, leaving 9 bases between the germline ends. Germline-derived CDR1 and CDR2 are LNHDA and SQIVND (reference sequence). CDR3 protein: CASSMSLIYGYTF. The CDR3 coding sequence is TGTGCCAGTAGTATGTCACTGATCTATGGCTACACCTTC.